The entry below describes one T cell receptor (beta chain). Its target is unknown. The data are from a study of T cells after yellow fever vaccination. Overall study context: Libraries from low-cell-number fractions were prepared with the SMART-Seq v4 Ultra Low Input RNA kit.

Germline CDR1 is SEHNR and CDR2 is FQNEAQ (reference sequence). The CDR3 has 14 amino acids. V dropped 5 bases and J dropped 8; count of bases not matched to a gene: 8. Using its own MiXCR run on the 5' RACE reads, TCRdb lists one record per CDR3 protein. The data show about 130,000 distinct CDR3 sequences, 6.5% to 8% seen once. Study results and limitations: Bulk-population clonotypes that are abundant could appear as contaminants in FACS-sorted repertoires. There was a small share of clonotypes that showed up in both the CD4 and CD8 compartments.

This TCR came from a man aged 18 to 35 who received the YFV17D yellow fever vaccine. V usage is TRBV7-9 and J usage is TRBJ2-1; TRBD2 aligns across 8 bases. The input for sequencing was CD4+ T cells sorted from PBMCs, taken 10 to 11 days after the first yellow fever vaccination. CDR3 sequence: CASSHRGGLDEQFF. CDR3 nucleotide sequence: TGTGCCAGCAGCCACCGGGGGGGCTTGGATGAGCAGTTCTTC.